These T cell receptor beta chains were read from a single sample in a study of blood T cell repertoires in COVID-19. The table came from immunoSEQ multiplex PCR; TCRdb's copy has only in-frame clones and leaves some out. The repertoire holds about 45,000 clones, under 85% seen once, with around 8% in the top ten. The sample consisted of peripheral blood. The source is an elderly man in a cohort sampled during active COVID-19. The CDR3 runs from the conserved cysteine through the conserved F or W. A D gene is named only where the DNA matches it firmly. Expanded clones are given a class, and other clones once, few, many or no size at all.

v_gene	d_gene	j_gene	abundance	CDR3aa	CDR3nt
TRBV15	.	TRBJ2-7	.	CATSRSDRYNPYEQYF	TGTGCCACCAGCCGGAGTGATCGGTACAATCCCTACGAGCAGTACTTC
TRBV10-2	.	TRBJ1-4	.	CASSESRGSIEKLFF	TGCGCCAGCAGTGAGTCCAGGGGTTCGATTGAAAAACTGTTTTTT
TRBV10-3	.	TRBJ1-5	once	CAISERSTGNQPQHF	TGTGCCATCAGTGAGAGGAGTACAGGGAACCAGCCCCAGCATTTT
TRBV3-1/TRBV3-2	.	TRBJ1-2	.	CASSQGQVRYGYTF	TGTGCCAGCAGCCAAGGACAGGTTCGATATGGCTACACCTTC
TRBV5-1	.	TRBJ2-5	.	CASSPVTTGETQYF	TGCGCCAGCAGCCCAGTCACGACGGGAGAGACCCAGTACTTC
TRBV6-1	.	TRBJ2-7	.	CASSERWDLIRPYEQYF	TGTGCCAGCAGTGAAAGGTGGGACTTAATAAGGCCCTACGAGCAGTACTTC
TRBV28	TRBD2	TRBJ2-3	.	CASSLSGLTSGGRDTQYF	TGTGCCAGCAGTTTATCGGGCCTTACTAGCGGGGGTAGAGATACGCAGTATTTT
TRBV7-9	.	TRBJ1-5	.	CASSQADQPQHF	TGTGCCAGCAGCCAGGCAGATCAGCCCCAGCATTTT
TRBV10-2	.	TRBJ1-3	.	CASSERGTSGNTIYF	TGCGCCAGCAGTGAACGGGGGACCTCTGGAAACACCATATATTTT
TRBV5-1	TRBD2	TRBJ2-1	.	CASSPLAAYNEQFF	TGCGCCAGCAGCCCACTAGCGGCCTACAATGAGCAGTTCTTC
TRBV14	TRBD2	TRBJ2-3	.	CASSRRGTSGRAPDTQYF	TGTGCCAGCAGCCGACGTGGGACTAGCGGGAGGGCCCCCGATACGCAGTATTTT
TRBV5-1	.	TRBJ2-7	few	CASSLDYSYEQYF	TGCGCCAGCAGCTTGGATTACTCCTACGAGCAGTACTTC
TRBV7-9	.	TRBJ1-4	.	CASSLGGAASNEKLFF	TGTGCCAGCAGCTTAGGAGGAGCAGCTTCTAATGAAAAACTGTTTTTT
TRBV5-6	TRBD1	TRBJ1-3	.	CASSGKTGSFSGNTIYF	TGTGCCAGCAGCGGGAAGACAGGGTCCTTCTCTGGAAACACCATATATTTT
TRBV19	TRBD1	TRBJ2-6	once	CASSLDRARSGANVLTF	TGTGCCAGTAGTCTTGACAGGGCTCGCTCTGGGGCCAACGTCCTGACTTTC
TRBV18	TRBD1	TRBJ2-7	.	CASSPDRGSYEQYF	TGTGCCAGCTCACCTGACAGGGGGTCCTACGAGCAGTACTTC
TRBV2	TRBD1	TRBJ2-5	.	CASSDRGTGEETQYF	TGTGCCAGCAGTGATCGGGGGACAGGGGAAGAGACCCAGTACTTC
TRBV15	TRBD1	TRBJ1-3	.	CATSRDRAGNTIYF	TGTGCCACCAGCAGGGACAGGGCTGGAAACACCATATATTTT
TRBV29-1	.	TRBJ2-7	.	CSVGQSSYEQYF	TGCAGCGTTGGCCAGTCCTCCTACGAGCAGTACTTC
TRBV5-1	.	TRBJ2-7	.	CASSLETNSYEQYF	TGCGCCAGCAGCTTGGAAACTAACTCCTACGAGCAGTACTTC
TRBV28	.	TRBJ1-4	.	CASSLSEGSTNEKLFF	TGTGCCAGCAGTTTATCGGAGGGGTCTACTAATGAAAAACTGTTTTTT
TRBV6-5	.	TRBJ1-2	.	CASSISNYGYTF	TGTGCCAGCAGTATCTCGAACTATGGCTACACCTTC
TRBV30	.	TRBJ2-3	.	CAWSVLGRGWDTQYF	TGTGCCTGGAGTGTACTTGGTCGGGGGTGGGATACGCAGTATTTT
TRBV2	.	TRBJ1-5	few	CASSSYAQPQHF	TGTGCCAGCAGTAGCTATGCTCAGCCCCAGCATTTT